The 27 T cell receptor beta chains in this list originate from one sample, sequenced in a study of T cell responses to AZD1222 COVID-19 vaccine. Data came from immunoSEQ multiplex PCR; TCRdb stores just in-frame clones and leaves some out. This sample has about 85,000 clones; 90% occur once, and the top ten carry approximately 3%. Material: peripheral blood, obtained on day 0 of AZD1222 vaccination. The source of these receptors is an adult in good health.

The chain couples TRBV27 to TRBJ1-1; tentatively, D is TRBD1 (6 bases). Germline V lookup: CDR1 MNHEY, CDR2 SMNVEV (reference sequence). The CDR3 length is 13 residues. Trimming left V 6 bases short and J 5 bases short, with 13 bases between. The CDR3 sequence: CASSLGGRTEAFF. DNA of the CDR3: TGTGCCAGCAGCCTGGGGGGGCGGACTGAAGCTTTCTTT.

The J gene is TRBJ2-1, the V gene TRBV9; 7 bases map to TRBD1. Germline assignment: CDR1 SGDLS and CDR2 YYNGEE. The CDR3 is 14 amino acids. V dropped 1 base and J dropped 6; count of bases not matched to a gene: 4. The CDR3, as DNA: TGTGCCAGCAGCGTACCGACAGGGCGCAATGAGCAGTTCTTC. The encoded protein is CASSVPTGRNEQFF. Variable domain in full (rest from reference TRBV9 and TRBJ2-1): DSGVTQTPKHLITATGQRVTLRCSPRSGDLSVYWYQQSLDQGLQFLIQYYNGEERAKGNILERFSAQQFPDLHSELNLSSLELGDSALYFCASSVPTGRNEQFFGPGTRLTVL.

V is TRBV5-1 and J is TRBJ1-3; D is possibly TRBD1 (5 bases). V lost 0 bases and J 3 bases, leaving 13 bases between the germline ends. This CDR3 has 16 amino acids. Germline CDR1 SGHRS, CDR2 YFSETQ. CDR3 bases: TGCGCCAGCAGCTTGGGACAGCTAAGAGGTGGAAACACCATATATTTT. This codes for CASSLGQLRGGNTIYF.

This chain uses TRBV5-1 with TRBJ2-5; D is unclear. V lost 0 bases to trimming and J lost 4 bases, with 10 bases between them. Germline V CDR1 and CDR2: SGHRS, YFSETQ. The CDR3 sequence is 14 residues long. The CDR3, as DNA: TGCGCCAGCAGCTTGGGGGATAGGATAGAGACCCAGTACTTC. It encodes CASSLGDRIETQYF. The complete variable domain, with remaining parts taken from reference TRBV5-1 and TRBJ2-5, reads KAGVTQTPRYLIKTRGQQVTLSCSPISGHRSVSWYQQTPGQGLQFLFEYFSETQRNKGNFPGRFSGRQFSNSRSEMNVSTLELGDSALYLCASSLGDRIETQYFGPGTRLLVL.

In DNA, the CDR3 is TGCGCCAGCAGCAGGACTGCCGTGGATGAGCAGTTCTTC. It yields the protein CASSRTAVDEQFF. This chain links TRBV5-1 with TRBJ2-1; D is perhaps TRBD2 (5 bases). The CDR3 is 13 residues long. Germline CDR1 SGHRS, CDR2 YFSETQ. V lost 4 bases to trimming and J lost 8 bases, with 13 bases between them.

CDR3 amino acids: CAISESQRVGYTF. The CDR3 nucleotides read TGTGCCATCAGTGAGTCTCAGCGGGTTGGCTACACCTTC. V gene TRBV10-3 combines with J gene TRBJ1-2, with no clear D. The germline CDR1 and CDR2 sequences are ENHRY and SYGVKD. Trimming removed 0 bases from V and 7 bases from J, with 9 bases in between. The CDR3 has 13 residues.

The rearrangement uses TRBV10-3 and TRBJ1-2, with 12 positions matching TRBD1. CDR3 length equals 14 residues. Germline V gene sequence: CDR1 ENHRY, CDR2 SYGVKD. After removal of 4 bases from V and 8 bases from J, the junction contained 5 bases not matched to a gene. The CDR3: CAISGGQGARGYTF. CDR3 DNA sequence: TGTGCCATCAGTGGGGGACAGGGGGCGAGGGGCTACACCTTC.

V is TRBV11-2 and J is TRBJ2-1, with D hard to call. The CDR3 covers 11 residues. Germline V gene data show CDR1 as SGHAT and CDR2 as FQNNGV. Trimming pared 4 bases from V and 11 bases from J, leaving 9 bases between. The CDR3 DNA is TGTGCCAGCAGCTCTGCTAGTAAGCAGTTCTTC. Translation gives CASSSASKQFF.

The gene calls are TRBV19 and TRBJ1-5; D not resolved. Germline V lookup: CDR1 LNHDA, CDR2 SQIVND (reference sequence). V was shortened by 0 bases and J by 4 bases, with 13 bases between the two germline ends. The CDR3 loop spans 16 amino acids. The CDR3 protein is CASSIDQAAGNQPQHF. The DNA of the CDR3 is TGTGCCAGTAGTATAGATCAGGCCGCGGGTAATCAGCCCCAGCATTTT.

The CDR3 nucleotides read TGTGCCAGCAGCGACCGGCCAGGGGGTAATGAAAAACTGTTTTTT. This encodes CASSDRPGGNEKLFF. The chain couples TRBV9 to TRBJ1-4; TRBD1 matches 7 bases. V gave up 3 bases and J gave up 4 bases; unmatched junction bases: 6. The CDR3 is made up of 15 amino acids. Looked up from germline, CDR1 is SGDLS and CDR2 is YYNGEE.

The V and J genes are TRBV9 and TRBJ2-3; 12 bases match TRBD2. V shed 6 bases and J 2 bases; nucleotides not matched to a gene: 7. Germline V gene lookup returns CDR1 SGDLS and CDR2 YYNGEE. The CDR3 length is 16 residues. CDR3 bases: TGTGCCAGCAACCCGACTAGCGGGGGCCTCACAGATACGCAGTATTTT. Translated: CASNPTSGGLTDTQYF. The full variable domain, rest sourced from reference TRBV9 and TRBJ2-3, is DSGVTQTPKHLITATGQRVTLRCSPRSGDLSVYWYQQSLDQGLQFLIQYYNGEERAKGNILERFSAQQFPDLHSELNLSSLELGDSALYFCASNPTSGGLTDTQYFGPGTRLTVL.

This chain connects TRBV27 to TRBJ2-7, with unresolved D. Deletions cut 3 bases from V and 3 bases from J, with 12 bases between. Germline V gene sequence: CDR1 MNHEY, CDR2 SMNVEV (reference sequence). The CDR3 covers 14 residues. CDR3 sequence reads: CASSLIYGNYEQYF. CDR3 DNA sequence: TGTGCCAGCAGTTTGATTTACGGAAACTACGAGCAGTACTTC.

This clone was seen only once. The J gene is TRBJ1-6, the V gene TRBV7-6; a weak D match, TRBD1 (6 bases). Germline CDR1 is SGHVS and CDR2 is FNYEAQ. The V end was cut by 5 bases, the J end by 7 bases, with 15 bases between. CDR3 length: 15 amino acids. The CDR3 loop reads CASSLLEGGNSPLHF. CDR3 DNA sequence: TGTGCCAGCAGCCTTTTAGAGGGGGGGAATTCACCCCTCCACTTT.

The chain's CDR3 is CASSLFDSNQPQHF. The CDR3 coding sequence is TGTGCCAGCAGCTTATTTGACAGTAATCAGCCCCAGCATTTT. The rearrangement uses TRBV7-2 and TRBJ1-5, with D tentatively TRBD1 (5 bases). Trimming shortened V by 2 bases and J by 4 bases, and 9 bases separated the two germline ends. The germline V gene has CDR1 SGHTA and CDR2 FQGNSA. This CDR3 region has 14 residues.

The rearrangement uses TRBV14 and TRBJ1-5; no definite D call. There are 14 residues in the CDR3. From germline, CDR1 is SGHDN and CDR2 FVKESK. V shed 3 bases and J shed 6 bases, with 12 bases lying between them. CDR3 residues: CASSQSTLGQPQHF. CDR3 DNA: TGTGCCAGCAGCCAGTCCACCTTGGGTCAGCCCCAGCATTTT.

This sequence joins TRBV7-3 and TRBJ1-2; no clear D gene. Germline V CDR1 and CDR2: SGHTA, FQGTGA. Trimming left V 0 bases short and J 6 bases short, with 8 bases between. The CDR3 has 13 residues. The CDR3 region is CASSLTLNDGYTF. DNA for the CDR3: TGTGCCAGCAGCTTAACGTTAAACGATGGCTACACCTTC.

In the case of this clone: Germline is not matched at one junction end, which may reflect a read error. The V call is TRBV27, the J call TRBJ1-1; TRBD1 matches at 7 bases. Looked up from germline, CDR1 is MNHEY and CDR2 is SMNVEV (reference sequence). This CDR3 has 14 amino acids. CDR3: CASNLGGAGTEAFF. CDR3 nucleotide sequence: TGTGCCAGCAATTTAGGGGGCGCGGGCACTGAAGCTTTCTTT.

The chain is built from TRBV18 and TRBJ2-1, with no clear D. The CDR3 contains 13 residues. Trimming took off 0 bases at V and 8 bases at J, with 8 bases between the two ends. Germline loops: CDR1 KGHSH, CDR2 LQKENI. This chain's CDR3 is CASSPPLGDEQFF. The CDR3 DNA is TGTGCCAGCTCACCACCGCTGGGCGATGAGCAGTTCTTC.

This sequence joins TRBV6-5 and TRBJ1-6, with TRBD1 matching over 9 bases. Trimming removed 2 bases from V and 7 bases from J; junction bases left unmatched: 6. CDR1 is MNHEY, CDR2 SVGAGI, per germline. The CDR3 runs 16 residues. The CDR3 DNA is TGTGCCAGCAGTTACCGCGGGACAGGGAGAAATTCACCCCTCCACTTT. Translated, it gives CASSYRGTGRNSPLHF.

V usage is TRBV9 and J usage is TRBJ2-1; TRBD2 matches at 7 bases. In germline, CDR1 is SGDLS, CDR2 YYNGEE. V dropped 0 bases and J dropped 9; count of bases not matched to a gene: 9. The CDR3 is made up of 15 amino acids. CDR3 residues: CASSVGLAAGGEQFF. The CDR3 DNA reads TGTGCCAGCAGCGTAGGGCTAGCGGCCGGGGGTGAGCAGTTCTTC.

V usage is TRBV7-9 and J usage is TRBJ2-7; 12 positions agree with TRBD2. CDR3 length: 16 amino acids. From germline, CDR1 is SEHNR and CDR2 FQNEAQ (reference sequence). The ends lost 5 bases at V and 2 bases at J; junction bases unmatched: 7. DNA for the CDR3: TGTGCCAGCAGCCGCCCGACTAGCGGGAGCCCCTACGAGCAGTACTTC. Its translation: CASSRPTSGSPYEQYF.

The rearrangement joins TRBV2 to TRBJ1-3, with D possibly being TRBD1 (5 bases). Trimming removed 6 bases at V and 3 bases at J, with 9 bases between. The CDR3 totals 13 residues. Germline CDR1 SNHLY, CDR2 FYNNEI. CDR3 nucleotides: TGTGCCAGCAGGCTCAGGGTTGGAAACACCATATATTTT. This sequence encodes CASRLRVGNTIYF.

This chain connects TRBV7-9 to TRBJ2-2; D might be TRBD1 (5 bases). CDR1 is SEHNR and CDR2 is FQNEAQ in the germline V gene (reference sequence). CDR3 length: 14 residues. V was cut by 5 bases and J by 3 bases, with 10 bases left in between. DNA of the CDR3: TGTGCCAGCAGCCCCAGGGTGGACACCGGGGAGCTGTTTTTT. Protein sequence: CASSPRVDTGELFF.

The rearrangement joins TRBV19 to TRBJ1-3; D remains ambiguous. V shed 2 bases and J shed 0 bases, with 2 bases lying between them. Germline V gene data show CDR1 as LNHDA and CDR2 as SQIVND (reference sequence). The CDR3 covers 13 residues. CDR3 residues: CASSILSGNTIYF. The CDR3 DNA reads TGTGCCAGTAGTATACTCTCTGGAAACACCATATATTTT.

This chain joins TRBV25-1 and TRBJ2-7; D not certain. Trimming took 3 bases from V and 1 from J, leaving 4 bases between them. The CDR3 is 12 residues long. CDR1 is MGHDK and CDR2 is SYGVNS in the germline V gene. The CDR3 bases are TGTGCCAGCAGTGATTCGTCCTACGAGCAGTACTTC. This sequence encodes CASSDSSYEQYF.

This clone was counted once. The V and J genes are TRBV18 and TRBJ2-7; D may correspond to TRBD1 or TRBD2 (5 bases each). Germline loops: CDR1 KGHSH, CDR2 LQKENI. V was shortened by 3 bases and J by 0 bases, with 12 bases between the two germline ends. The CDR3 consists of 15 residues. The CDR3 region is CASSPGTPSSYEQYF. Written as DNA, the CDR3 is TGTGCCAGCTCACCCGGGACGCCTAGCTCCTACGAGCAGTACTTC.

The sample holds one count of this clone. The CDR3 spells CASSYSAQDNEQFF. CDR3 nucleotides: TGTGCCAGCAGTTACTCTGCACAGGACAATGAGCAGTTCTTC. This chain uses TRBV6-5 with TRBJ2-1, with D possibly TRBD1 on 5 matching bases. This CDR3 comprises 14 residues. Germline assignment: CDR1 MNHEY and CDR2 SVGAGI. V dropped 0 bases and J dropped 5 bases, with 8 bases sitting between them.